This TCR beta chain came from a study of blood T cell repertoires in COVID-19. Repertoires were generated with immunoSEQ multiplex PCR, while TCRdb's copy carries only in-frame clones and drops some. Here the sample spans under 300,000 clones, roughly 89% being singletons. V lost 7 bases, J lost 9 bases, and 16 bases stayed unmatched. This CDR3 is 16 amino acids long. Germline loops: CDR1 LNHDA, CDR2 SQIVND (reference sequence). The genes are TRBV19 and TRBJ1-5; 9 nucleotides align to TRBD1. Input material: peripheral blood. This TCR was sampled from a woman aged 60 to 75 with COVID-19, enrolled during active disease. CDR3 residues: CASMGGGTGLPRPQHF. CDR3 nucleotides: TGTGCCAGTATGGGCGGTGGGACAGGGCTCCCCCGGCCCCAGCATTTT.